Listed here are 9 T cell receptor beta chains from one sample, sequenced in a study of Graves' ophthalmopathy and Graves' hyperthyroidism. RNA transcripts served as template for amplifying TCR beta CDR3 sequences. RT-PCR with HTBI primers came first, then second-round multiplex PCR. TCRdb reprocessed the multiplex PCR reads with MiXCR, giving one entry per CDR3 protein. The sample records around 1,200,000 distinct CDR3 sequences, about 36% being singletons. Sequenced sample: peripheral blood or thyroid tissue (not recorded which). The receptors were sampled from an adult man with Graves' hyperthyroidism.

This rearrangement joins TRBV9 to TRBJ2-7; D may be TRBD1 or TRBD2 (6 bases each). Germline CDR1 and CDR2: SGDLS and YYNGEE. CDR3 length equals 16 residues. Trimming took off 0 bases at V and 2 bases at J, with 15 bases between the two ends. Here the CDR3 reads CASSVEGGYPTYEQYF. The CDR3 DNA reads as TGTGCCAGCAGCGTAGAGGGGGGCTACCCAACCTACGAGCAGTACTTC.

The J gene is TRBJ2-2, the V gene TRBV29-1; 7 bases match TRBD1. The CDR3 spans 15 residues. V lost 2 bases and J lost 4; bases outside the gene matches: 7. In germline, CDR1 is SQVTM, CDR2 ANQGSEA. CDR3 nucleotides: TGCAGCGTTGAAACTAGGGACAGCCCCACCGGGGAGCTGTTTTTT. Its translation is CSVETRDSPTGELFF.

V is TRBV5-1 and J is TRBJ2-7, with 13 bases aligning to TRBD2. The CDR3 is 16 residues long. Trimming took 0 bases from V and 6 from J; bases not matched to a gene: 6. CDR1 SGHRS and CDR2 YFSETQ come from the germline V gene. The CDR3 region is CASSLARTSGSSEQYF. In DNA form, the CDR3 reads TGCGCCAGCAGCTTGGCCAGGACTAGCGGGAGCAGCGAGCAGTACTTC.

This clonotype has at least ten counts. The gene calls are TRBV25-1 and TRBJ2-3; D might be TRBD1 (5 bases). There are 14 residues in the CDR3. Germline V gives CDR1 MGHDK, CDR2 SYGVNS. V gave up 4 bases and J gave up 0 bases, with 8 bases separating them. The CDR3 protein is CASSATASTDTQYF. The CDR3 DNA is TGTGCCAGCAGTGCGACAGCAAGCACAGATACGCAGTATTTT.

On this clonotype: One junction end does not reproduce the germline sequence, and a read error may be involved. The chain uses TRBV5-1 and TRBJ1-1; D gene ambiguous. The CDR3 covers 15 residues. The germline CDR1 and CDR2 sequences are SGHRS and YFSETQ. The CDR3 DNA follows: TGCGCCGGCAGCTTCAAGACGGCCATGAACACTGAAGCTTTCTTT. Translation: CAGSFKTAMNTEAFF.

This clonotype was recorded at least ten times. The V call is TRBV15, the J call TRBJ2-7; the D is unclear. CDR1 and CDR2 from the germline V gene are LNHNV and YYDKDF (reference sequence). The length of the CDR3 is 11 residues. The ends were cut back, 1 base at V and 9 bases at J, with 7 bases in the middle. CDR3 coding DNA: TGTGCCACCAGCAGAGGATTCGGGCAGTACTTC. It codes for CATSRGFGQYF.

J is TRBJ2-5 and V is TRBV11-2, with 7 bases that match TRBD2. Trimming removed 2 bases from V and 5 bases from J; junction bases left unmatched: 11. Germline CDR1 SGHAT, CDR2 FQNNGV. The CDR3 covers 16 residues. The CDR3: CASSLWGGARAETQYF. For the CDR3, the DNA is TGTGCCAGCAGCTTATGGGGAGGGGCTCGTGCGGAGACCCAGTACTTC.

CDR3 residues: CSAREGGAQETQYF. For the CDR3, the DNA is TGCAGTGCTAGAGAGGGTGGAGCACAAGAGACCCAGTACTTC. The rearrangement links TRBV20-1 to TRBJ2-5; no clear D. This CDR3 has 14 amino acids. The ends were cut back, 0 bases at V and 2 bases at J, with 10 bases in the middle. Germline V gives CDR1 DFQATT, CDR2 SNEGSKA (reference sequence).

The sample holds many counts of this clonotype. The V call is TRBV20-1, the J call TRBJ2-5; D is perhaps TRBD2 (6 bases). Germline V gene sequence: CDR1 DFQATT, CDR2 SNEGSKA (reference sequence). CDR3 length: 16 amino acids. Written as DNA, the CDR3 is TGCACCGCCGGGGGAGAGGTGCGTTGGACCCAAGAGACCCAGTACTTC. This translates into CTAGGEVRWTQETQYF.